This T cell receptor (beta chain) was sequenced during a study of blood T cells in healthy people across ages. Study conclusions and caveats: Roughly linear declines in TCR beta diversity per million T cells occurred with age. The unknown donor CMV status may have confounded expanded clonotype changes.

Then a second PCR, running roughly 6 to 11 cycles, was carried out with a sample-barcoded 5' primer and a J-beta primer mix. From each sample, at least 2.5 million paired-end reads containing CDR3 were obtained. One entry per CDR3 protein, called by TCRdb with MiXCR from the 5' RACE reads. The table includes about 670,000 distinct CDR3 sequences, roughly 43% detected once. The germline CDR1 and CDR2 sequences are SGHDT and YYEEEE. V was clipped by 4 bases and J by 5 bases; unmatched bases: 6. The CDR3 is 14 residues long. Worth noting for this clonotype: Its antigen is currently unknown.

This TCR was recovered from a man older than 75 in good health. Sequenced sample: blood. The chain employs TRBV5-6 and TRBJ2-5; TRBD2 matches 9 bases. The chain's CDR3 is CASSRGLAAETQYF. Written as DNA, the CDR3 is TGTGCCAGCAGCCGGGGACTAGCCGCGGAGACCCAGTACTTC.